These 25 T cell receptor beta chains share one sample of origin, sequenced in a study of T cells after yellow fever vaccination. TCRdb recomputed calls from the 5' RACE reads with MiXCR, one row per CDR3 protein. The repertoire consists of some 250,000 distinct CDR3 sequences, with 3.6% occurring once and the leading ten covering under 20%. Sequencing used PBMCs, obtained 15 days after the yellow fever booster vaccination. The receptors originated from a man younger than 30 who received the YFV17D yellow fever vaccine.

This clonotype was detected ten times or more. V usage is TRBV20-1 and J usage is TRBJ1-2; D is perhaps TRBD1 (5 bases). Per germline, CDR1 DFQATT and CDR2 SNEGSKA (reference sequence). The CDR3 totals 12 residues. V dropped 5 bases and J dropped 2 bases, with 9 bases sitting between them. The CDR3 DNA is TGCAGTGCTTATACAGGCAACTATGGCTACACCTTC. It is translated as CSAYTGNYGYTF.

This clonotype was detected ten times or more. The CDR3 region has the DNA TGCGCCAGCAGCCGGGGGACAGGGGGTTCGGACGAGCAGTACTTC. Translated, it gives CASSRGTGGSDEQYF. This rearrangement joins TRBV5-1 to TRBJ2-7, with TRBD1 identical over 11 bases. The CDR3 runs to 15 residues. V shed 4 bases, J shed 5 bases, and the junction held 8 bases outside the gene matches. Germline CDR1 is SGHRS and CDR2 is YFSETQ.

This clonotype was seen repeatedly, ten times or more. This chain connects TRBV6-1 to TRBJ2-3; D may be TRBD1 (6 bases). The CDR3 totals 13 residues. The V end lost 8 bases, the J end lost 3 bases, and 12 bases lay between the germline ends. The germline gives CDR1 MNHNS, CDR2 SASEGT. The CDR3, as DNA: TGTGCCAGCGGTACTAGGGGGACAGATACGCAGTATTTT. It translates to CASGTRGTDTQYF.

By sample fraction, this clonotype is medium-sized (0.01 to 0.1%). The chain joins TRBV7-6 to TRBJ2-7, with D uncertain. Trimming shortened V by 1 base and J by 0 bases, and 4 bases separated the two germline ends. This CDR3 region has 13 residues. CDR1 is SGHVS and CDR2 is FNYEAQ in the germline V gene. The CDR3 region is CASSLGLSYEQYF. DNA of the CDR3: TGTGCCAGCAGCTTAGGTCTCTCCTACGAGCAGTACTTC.

Many counts were recorded for this clonotype. The J gene is TRBJ1-1, the V gene TRBV24-1; the D gene is possibly TRBD1 (5 bases). Germline-derived CDR1 and CDR2 are KGHDR and SFDVKD. This CDR3 contains 13 residues. V was shortened by 7 bases and J by 4 bases, with 12 bases between the two germline ends. This CDR3 is CATRGSGGTEAFF. The CDR3 DNA reads TGTGCCACCAGAGGGTCGGGGGGCACTGAAGCTTTCTTT.

This clonotype was picked up many times. This rearrangement joins TRBV5-4 to TRBJ1-1, with no clear D. The CDR3 sequence is 15 residues long. V was clipped by 3 bases and J by 1 base, with 13 bases between them. The germline V gene encodes CDR1 SGHNT and CDR2 YYREEE (reference sequence). CDR3 amino acids: CASSSQQASNTEAFF. The CDR3 bases are TGTGCCAGCAGCTCCCAGCAGGCTTCGAACACTGAAGCTTTCTTT.

This clonotype was seen at least ten times. The V call is TRBV5-8, the J call TRBJ1-5; TRBD1 aligns across 8 bases. Germline assignment: CDR1 SGHTS and CDR2 YDEGEE. CDR3 size: 16 residues. V lost 4 bases, J lost 6 bases, and 12 bases stayed unmatched. Here the CDR3 reads CASSRYMGGTGQPQHF. Here the CDR3 DNA reads TGTGCCAGCAGCCGGTACATGGGAGGGACAGGTCAGCCCCAGCATTTT.

This clonotype was counted many times. The rearrangement joins TRBV5-6 to TRBJ2-7, with D uncertain. V lost 2 bases and J 3 bases, leaving 9 bases between the germline ends. Germline V gene lookup returns CDR1 SGHDT and CDR2 YYEEEE. This CDR3 contains 13 residues. The CDR3 DNA sequence: TGTGCCAGCAGCTTATACACGGGCTACGAGCAGTACGTC. This encodes CASSLYTGYEQYV.

This clonotype occurred many times. The J gene is TRBJ2-7, the V gene TRBV5-6; the D gene could be TRBD1 or TRBD2 (5 bases each). This CDR3 is built from 14 residues. Germline-derived CDR1 and CDR2 are SGHDT and YYEEEE. V shed 4 bases and J shed 2 bases, with 13 bases lying between them. The CDR3 loop reads CASSHRDGAYEQYF. In DNA, the CDR3 is TGTGCCAGCAGCCACCGGGACGGTGCCTACGAGCAGTACTTC. Combining the CDR3 with reference TRBV5-6 and TRBJ2-7 gives the whole variable domain DAGVTQSPTHLIKTRGQQVTLRCSPKSGHDTVSWYQQALGQGPQFIFQYYEEEERQRGNFPDRFSGHQFPNYSSELNVNALLLGDSALYLCASSHRDGAYEQYFGPGTRLTVT.

This clonotype was picked up many times. The V and J genes are TRBV5-1 and TRBJ2-2; D is perhaps TRBD2 (6 bases). This CDR3 region has 17 residues. V lost 0 bases, J lost 3 bases, and 15 bases lay in between. Germline-derived CDR1 and CDR2 are SGHRS and YFSETQ. CDR3: CASSLVGGATYTGELFF. DNA for the CDR3: TGCGCCAGCAGCTTGGTCGGCGGGGCAACGTACACCGGGGAGCTGTTTTTT. Together with reference TRBV5-1 and TRBJ2-2, the CDR3 gives the full variable domain: KAGVTQTPRYLIKTRGQQVTLSCSPISGHRSVSWYQQTPGQGLQFLFEYFSETQRNKGNFPGRFSGRQFSNSRSEMNVSTLELGDSALYLCASSLVGGATYTGELFFGEGSRLTVL.

There are many counts of this clonotype. The chain uses TRBV9 and TRBJ1-5; maybe TRBD1 (5 bases). Germline CDR1 SGDLS, CDR2 YYNGEE. The V and J ends lost 4 bases and 6 bases respectively, with 17 bases between them. The CDR3 runs 15 residues. The CDR3 region is CASSFRGEESQPQHF. For the CDR3, the DNA is TGTGCCAGCAGCTTTAGAGGGGAGGAAAGTCAGCCCCAGCATTTT.

This clonotype was seen ten or more times. The rearrangement links TRBV7-2 to TRBJ2-5, with D maybe TRBD1 (6 bases). The germline V gene has CDR1 SGHTA and CDR2 FQGNSA. CDR3 size: 16 residues. V was cut by 5 bases and J by 2 bases, with 18 bases left in between. CDR3 loop: CASSPGTTSVQETQYF. Written as DNA, the CDR3 is TGTGCCAGCAGCCCCGGGACAACTTCTGTACAAGAGACCCAGTACTTC.

This clonotype was seen many times. The chain recombines TRBV28 with TRBJ2-5; 7 bases line up with TRBD1. V lost 5 bases to trimming and J lost 5 bases; unmatched junction nucleotides: 11. The CDR3 loop spans 15 amino acids. Germline CDR1 and CDR2: MDHEN and SYDVKM. The CDR3 sequence is CASSPGRQGRETQYF. As DNA, the CDR3 is TGTGCCAGCAGTCCGGGGAGACAGGGCCGGGAGACCCAGTACTTC. The full variable domain, its missing parts supplied by reference TRBV28 and TRBJ2-5, is DVKVTQSSRYLVKRTGEKVFLECVQDMDHENMFWYRQDPGLGLRLIYFSYDVKMKEKGDIPEGYSVSREKKERFSLILESASTNQTSMYLCASSPGRQGRETQYFGPGTRLLVL.

This clonotype was counted many times. The rearrangement joins TRBV5-1 to TRBJ2-3; no clear D. The germline V gene has CDR1 SGHRS and CDR2 YFSETQ. CDR3 length equals 13 residues. Trimming pared 1 base from V and 5 bases from J, leaving 8 bases between. The CDR3 region has the DNA TGCGCCAGCAGCTTGAGACCGGAAGATACGCAGTATTTT. It encodes CASSLRPEDTQYF.

V and J are TRBV19 and TRBJ2-7, with 10 bases identical to TRBD1. The V and J ends lost 0 bases and 3 bases, in that order; junction bases with no gene match: 8. The length of the CDR3 is 17 residues. Germline V gives CDR1 LNHDA, CDR2 SQIVND (reference sequence). The chain's CDR3 is CASSIDGTGDLNYEQYF. Written as DNA, the CDR3 is TGTGCCAGTAGTATAGACGGGACAGGGGACCTAAACTACGAGCAGTACTTC.

This clonotype was recorded at least ten times. The chain couples TRBV5-5 to TRBJ2-1, with TRBD1 as a possible D gene (5 bases). Germline V gives CDR1 SGHKS, CDR2 YYEKEE (reference sequence). The V and J ends lost 6 bases and 7 bases respectively, with 20 bases between them. The CDR3 contains 15 residues. CDR3 region: CASTLYGALNNEQFF. The DNA of the CDR3 is TGTGCCAGCACCCTATATGGGGCCTTGAATAATGAGCAGTTCTTC.

This clonotype was detected many times. The chain uses TRBV20-1 and TRBJ2-5; the match to TRBD2 covers 13 bases. Germline V gene lookup returns CDR1 DFQATT and CDR2 SNEGSKA (reference sequence). V was clipped by 0 bases and J by 7 bases; unmatched bases: 11. This CDR3 is built from 17 residues. The CDR3 DNA reads TGCAGTGCTAGAGATCGGAGACTAGCGGGGGGACGGGGGACCCAGTACTTC. Translation gives CSARDRRLAGGRGTQYF.

The sample holds many counts of this clonotype. The V and J genes are TRBV18 and TRBJ2-7; D is uncertain. The CDR3 totals 13 residues. Trimming took 3 bases from V and 1 from J, leaving 7 bases between them. Germline CDR1 reads KGHSH; CDR2 reads LQKENI. The CDR3 coding sequence is TGTGCCAGCTCACCTGCACAGTCCTACGAGCAGTACTTC. Residues: CASSPAQSYEQYF.

At least ten counts were recorded for this clonotype. The chain carries TRBV15 and TRBJ2-7; 9 bases agree with TRBD1. Trimming at V came to 0 bases and at J to 9 bases, leaving 6 bases not matched to a gene. The CDR3 has 14 residues. CDR1 and CDR2 (germline): LNHNV, YYDKDF (reference sequence). This chain's CDR3 is CATSREYRGPGQYV. CDR3 nucleotide sequence: TGTGCCACCAGCAGAGAATACAGGGGGCCGGGGCAGTACGTC.

This clonotype was observed at least ten times. The gene calls are TRBV7-2 and TRBJ2-1, with D unclear. From germline, CDR1 is SGHTA and CDR2 FQGNSA. The CDR3 loop spans 14 amino acids. The V and J ends lost 2 bases and 9 bases respectively, with 14 bases between them. DNA for the CDR3: TGTGCCAGCAGCTTAATCGCTTCAGGATCTGAGCAGTTCTTC. It translates to CASSLIASGSEQFF.

V usage is TRBV2 and J usage is TRBJ2-7; D tentatively reads TRBD1 or TRBD2 (5 bases each). Trimming removed 2 bases from V and 6 bases from J, with 14 bases in between. Germline assignment: CDR1 SNHLY and CDR2 FYNNEI. The CDR3 totals 14 residues. The CDR3 region is CASSEYRGEGEQYF. Here the CDR3 DNA reads TGTGCCAGCAGTGAATATCGAGGGGAAGGCGAGCAGTACTTC.

This clonotype has ten or more counts. This chain connects TRBV4-1 to TRBJ2-2; TRBD2 agrees at 7 bases. The length of the CDR3 is 16 residues. Looked up from germline, CDR1 is MGHRA and CDR2 is YSYEKL. V was clipped by 6 bases and J by 1 base; unmatched bases: 8. The CDR3 protein is CASSPWWGGNTGELFF. The CDR3 DNA follows: TGCGCCAGCAGTCCTTGGTGGGGGGGGAACACCGGGGAGCTGTTTTTT.

This clonotype occurred many times. Here the CDR3 reads CASSESGGPNTGELFF. CDR3 in DNA: TGCGCCAGCAGCGAAAGCGGGGGCCCGAACACCGGGGAGCTGTTTTTT. J is TRBJ2-2 and V is TRBV5-1; 8 bases are a match to TRBD2. This CDR3 contains 16 residues. Germline CDR1 and CDR2: SGHRS and YFSETQ. V shed 4 bases and J 0 bases; nucleotides not matched to a gene: 5.

This clonotype was seen at least ten times. The chain carries TRBV28 and TRBJ2-1; the match to TRBD2 covers 10 bases. The CDR3 spans 13 residues. Per germline, CDR1 MDHEN and CDR2 SYDVKM. With V trimmed by 8 bases and J by 5 bases, 3 bases remained unmatched. CDR3 sequence: CASSSGGHNEQFF. Written as DNA, the CDR3 is TGTGCCAGCTCTAGCGGGGGCCACAATGAGCAGTTCTTC.

The rearrangement uses TRBV5-1 and TRBJ2-1; 7 positions agree with TRBD1. The CDR3 contains 17 residues. In germline, CDR1 is SGHRS, CDR2 YFSETQ. The ends lost 3 bases at V and 0 bases at J; junction bases unmatched: 9. CDR3 sequence (DNA): TGCGCCAGCAGCTGGTCCAGACAGGGTTACTCCTACAATGAGCAGTTCTTC. Protein sequence: CASSWSRQGYSYNEQFF.